This TCR beta chain was documented in a study of blood T cell repertoires in COVID-19. As for the study in general: The United States, Italy and Spain provided the acute and convalescent COVID-19 samples. Nucleic acid was either cDNA or gDNA, and it came from T cells, B-cell-depleted T cells, or PBMCs.

This CDR3 is built from 16 residues. V was cut by 5 bases and J by 8 bases, with 24 bases left in between. Germline V gene lookup returns CDR1 LNHDA and CDR2 SQIVND (reference sequence). In the study's own analysis: Amplified reference gene primers provided the basis for estimating nucleated cell counts. Only in-frame clones appear in the TCRdb table, and some are missing; sequencing was by immunoSEQ multiplex PCR. The V and J calls and the clone size are those of that table, but D and trimming were determined from the DNA. The repertoire holds fewer than 300,000 clones, with about 87% as singletons.

The sample taken for sequencing was peripheral blood. The chain is built from TRBV19 and TRBJ1-2, with D tentatively TRBD1 (5 bases). The source of this sequence is a man aged 60 to 69 who had recovered from COVID-19. The CDR3: CASSEAGRRARGGYTF. For the CDR3, the DNA is TGTGCCAGTAGTGAGGCGGGACGGCGGGCTCGAGGAGGCTACACCTTC.